This T cell receptor (beta chain) was identified in a study of shared clonotypes between healthy human individuals. Study at large: There were three CD4 naive, three CD4 memory, two CD8 naive and one CD8 memory plates per donor.

Sorted-subset replicate PCR reactions were performed with 200 ng DNA, corresponding to roughly 30,000 T cell genomes. Generated by immunoSEQ multiplex PCR, the TCRdb table keeps only in-frame clones and is missing some. The sample includes about 2 million clones, approximately 94% of them seen just once. General study results and limits: Generation probabilities of non-shared clonotypes were lower (relative to those shared by all four donors). Limitation of the genetic and exposure-history diversity represented came from the few donors.

Terminally differentiated effector memory CD45RA+ cells were left out of the naive CD8 fraction, which was CD45RO-negative and positively selected for CCR7. J was trimmed by 2 bases and V by 3 bases; bases with no gene match: 4. Looked up from germline, CDR1 is SGHDN and CDR2 is FVKESK. This CDR3 has 15 amino acids. Of note for this clone: No antigen is known for it.

The sample comprised naive CD8+ T cells sorted from blood. The rearrangement joins TRBV14 to TRBJ2-7; 10 nucleotides line up with TRBD1. The clonotype comes from a man in his late teens or twenties in good health. CDR3 nucleotides: TGTGCCAGCAGCCAGGGGACAGGGGAACCCTACGAGCAGTACTTC. This codes for CASSQGTGEPYEQYF.